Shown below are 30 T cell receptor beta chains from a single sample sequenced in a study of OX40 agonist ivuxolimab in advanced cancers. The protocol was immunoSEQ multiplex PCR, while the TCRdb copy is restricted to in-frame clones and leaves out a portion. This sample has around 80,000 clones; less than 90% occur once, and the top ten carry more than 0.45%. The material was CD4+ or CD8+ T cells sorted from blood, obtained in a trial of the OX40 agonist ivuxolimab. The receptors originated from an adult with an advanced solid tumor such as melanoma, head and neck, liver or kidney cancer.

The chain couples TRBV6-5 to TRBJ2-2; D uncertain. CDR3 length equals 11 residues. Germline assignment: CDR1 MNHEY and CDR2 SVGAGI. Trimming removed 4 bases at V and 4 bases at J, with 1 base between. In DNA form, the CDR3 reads TGTGCCAGCAGTTCCACCGGGGAGCTGTTTTTT. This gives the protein CASSSTGELFF.

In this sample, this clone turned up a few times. The CDR3 loop reads CATSARTIDTQYF. The CDR3 DNA reads as TGTGCCACCTCGGCTAGGACGATAGATACGCAGTATTTT. The chain employs TRBV6-1 and TRBJ2-3; no clear D. V was shortened by 10 bases and J by 5 bases, with 16 bases between the two germline ends. The germline CDR1 and CDR2 sequences are MNHNS and SASEGT. The CDR3 has 13 residues.

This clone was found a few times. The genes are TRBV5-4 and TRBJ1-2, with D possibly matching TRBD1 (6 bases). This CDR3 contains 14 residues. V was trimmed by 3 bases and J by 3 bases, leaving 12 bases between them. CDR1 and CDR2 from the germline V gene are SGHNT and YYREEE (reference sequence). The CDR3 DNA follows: TGTGCCAGCAGCTCTGGGGACAAGGACTATGGCTACACCTTC. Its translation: CASSSGDKDYGYTF.

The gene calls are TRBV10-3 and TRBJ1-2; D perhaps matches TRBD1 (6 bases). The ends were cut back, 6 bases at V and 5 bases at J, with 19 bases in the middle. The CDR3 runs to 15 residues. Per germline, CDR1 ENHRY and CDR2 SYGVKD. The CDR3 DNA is TGTGCCATCAGGGATGGACCCCAGGGGAGGTATGGCTACACCTTC. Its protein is CAIRDGPQGRYGYTF.

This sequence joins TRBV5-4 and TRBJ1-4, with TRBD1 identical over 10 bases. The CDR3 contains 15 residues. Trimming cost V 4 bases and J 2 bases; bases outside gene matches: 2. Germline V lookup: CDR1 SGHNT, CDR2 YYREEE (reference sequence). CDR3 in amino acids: CASSPGQGTNEKLFF. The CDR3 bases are TGTGCCAGCAGCCCGGGACAGGGGACTAATGAAAAACTGTTTTTT.

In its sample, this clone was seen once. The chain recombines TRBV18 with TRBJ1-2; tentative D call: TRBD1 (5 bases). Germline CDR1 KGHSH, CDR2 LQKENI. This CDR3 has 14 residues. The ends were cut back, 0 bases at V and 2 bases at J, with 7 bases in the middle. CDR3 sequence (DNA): TGTGCCAGCTCACCACCAGGGGTGAACTATGGCTACACCTTC. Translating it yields CASSPPGVNYGYTF.

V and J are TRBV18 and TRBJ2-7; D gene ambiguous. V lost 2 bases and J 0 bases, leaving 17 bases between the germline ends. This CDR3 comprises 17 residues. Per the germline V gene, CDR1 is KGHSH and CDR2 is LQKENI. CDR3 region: CASSPLGVGYSSYEQYF. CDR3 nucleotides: TGTGCCAGCTCACCATTGGGCGTCGGGTATAGCTCCTACGAGCAGTACTTC.

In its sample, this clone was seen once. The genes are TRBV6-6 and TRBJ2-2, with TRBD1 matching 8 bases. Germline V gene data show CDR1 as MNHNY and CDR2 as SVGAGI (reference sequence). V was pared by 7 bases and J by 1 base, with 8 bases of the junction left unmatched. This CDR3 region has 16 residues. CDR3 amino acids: CASKGGGTGNTGELFF. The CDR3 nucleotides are TGTGCCAGCAAGGGGGGCGGGACAGGGAACACCGGGGAGCTGTTTTTT.

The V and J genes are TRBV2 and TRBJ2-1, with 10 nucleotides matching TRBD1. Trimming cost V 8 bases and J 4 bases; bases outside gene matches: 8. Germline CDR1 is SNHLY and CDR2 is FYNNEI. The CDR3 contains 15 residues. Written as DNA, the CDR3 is TGTGCCAGCTCCAAGGCGGGACAGGGGTACAATGAGCAGTTCTTC. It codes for CASSKAGQGYNEQFF.

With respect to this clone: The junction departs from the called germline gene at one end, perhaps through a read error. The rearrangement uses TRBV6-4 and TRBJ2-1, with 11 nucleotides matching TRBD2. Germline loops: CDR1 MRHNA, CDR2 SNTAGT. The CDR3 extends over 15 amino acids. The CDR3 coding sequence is TGTGCCAGCAGTGCCCAGACTAGCGGGGAAGGTGAGAAGTTCTTC. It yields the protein CASSAQTSGEGEKFF.

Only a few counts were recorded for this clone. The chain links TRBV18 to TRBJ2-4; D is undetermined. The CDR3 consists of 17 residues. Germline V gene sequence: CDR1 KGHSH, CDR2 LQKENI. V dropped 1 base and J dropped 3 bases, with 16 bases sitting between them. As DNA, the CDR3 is TGTGCCAGCTCACCACTGGACGGAACCAGTGGCAAAAACATTCAGTACTTC. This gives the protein CASSPLDGTSGKNIQYF.

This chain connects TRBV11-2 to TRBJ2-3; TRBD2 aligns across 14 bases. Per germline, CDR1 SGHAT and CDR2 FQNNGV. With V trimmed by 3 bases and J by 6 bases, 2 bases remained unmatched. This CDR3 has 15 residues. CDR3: CASSFGLAGGDTQYF. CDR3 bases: TGTGCCAGCAGCTTCGGACTAGCGGGAGGTGATACGCAGTATTTT.

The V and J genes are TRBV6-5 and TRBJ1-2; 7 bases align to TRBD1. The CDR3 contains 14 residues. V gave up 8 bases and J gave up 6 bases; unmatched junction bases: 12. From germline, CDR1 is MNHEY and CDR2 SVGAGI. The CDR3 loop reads CASATSTGNDGYTF. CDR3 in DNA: TGTGCCAGCGCGACGTCGACAGGGAACGATGGCTACACCTTC.

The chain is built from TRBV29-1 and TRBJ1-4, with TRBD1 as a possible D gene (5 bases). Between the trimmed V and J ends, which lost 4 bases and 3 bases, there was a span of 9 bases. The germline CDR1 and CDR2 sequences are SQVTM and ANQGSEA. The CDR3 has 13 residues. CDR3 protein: CSVGKTANEKLFF. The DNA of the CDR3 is TGCAGCGTTGGGAAGACAGCTAATGAAAAACTGTTTTTT.

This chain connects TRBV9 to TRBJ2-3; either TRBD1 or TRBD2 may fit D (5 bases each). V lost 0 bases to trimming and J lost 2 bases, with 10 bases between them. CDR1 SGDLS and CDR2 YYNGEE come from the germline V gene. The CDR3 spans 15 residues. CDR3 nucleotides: TGTGCCAGCAGCGTAGAAGAGGGGCTCACAGATACGCAGTATTTT. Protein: CASSVEEGLTDTQYF.

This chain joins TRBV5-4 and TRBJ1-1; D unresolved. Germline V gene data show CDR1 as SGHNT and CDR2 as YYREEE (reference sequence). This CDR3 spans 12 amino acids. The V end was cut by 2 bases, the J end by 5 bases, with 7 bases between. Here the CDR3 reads CASSFSGTEAFF. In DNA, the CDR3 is TGTGCCAGCAGCTTTAGTGGGACTGAAGCTTTCTTT.

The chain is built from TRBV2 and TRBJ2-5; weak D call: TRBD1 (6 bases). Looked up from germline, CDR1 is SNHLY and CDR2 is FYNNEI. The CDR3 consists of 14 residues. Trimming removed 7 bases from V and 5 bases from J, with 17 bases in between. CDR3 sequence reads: CASKKGERGETQYF. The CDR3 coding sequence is TGTGCCAGCAAGAAGGGGGAAAGGGGGGAGACCCAGTACTTC.

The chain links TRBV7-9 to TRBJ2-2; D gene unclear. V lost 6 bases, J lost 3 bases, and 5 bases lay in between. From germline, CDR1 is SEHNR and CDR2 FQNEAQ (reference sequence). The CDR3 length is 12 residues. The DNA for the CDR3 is TGTGCCAGCAGTCGGGACACCGGGGAGCTGTTTTTT. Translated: CASSRDTGELFF.

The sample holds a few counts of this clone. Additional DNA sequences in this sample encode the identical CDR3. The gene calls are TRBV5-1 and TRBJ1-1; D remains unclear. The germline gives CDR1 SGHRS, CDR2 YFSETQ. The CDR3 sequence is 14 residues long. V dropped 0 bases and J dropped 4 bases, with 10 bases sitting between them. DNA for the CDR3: TGCGCCAGCAGCTTGGTGGGGTCGCCCACTGAAGCTTTCTTT. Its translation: CASSLVGSPTEAFF.

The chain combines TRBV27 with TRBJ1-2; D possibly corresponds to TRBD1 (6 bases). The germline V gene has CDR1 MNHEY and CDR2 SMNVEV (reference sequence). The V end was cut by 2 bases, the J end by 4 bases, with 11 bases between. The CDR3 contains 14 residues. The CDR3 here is CASSLRGAGYGYTF. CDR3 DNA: TGTGCCAGCAGTTTAAGGGGGGCAGGCTATGGCTACACCTTC.

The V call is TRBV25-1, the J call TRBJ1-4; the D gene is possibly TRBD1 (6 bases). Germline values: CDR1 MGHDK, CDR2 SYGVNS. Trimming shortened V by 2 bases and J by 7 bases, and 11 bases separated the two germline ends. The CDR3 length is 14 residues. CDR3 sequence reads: CASSERGAAEKLFF. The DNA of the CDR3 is TGTGCCAGCAGTGAACGGGGGGCGGCTGAAAAACTGTTTTTT.

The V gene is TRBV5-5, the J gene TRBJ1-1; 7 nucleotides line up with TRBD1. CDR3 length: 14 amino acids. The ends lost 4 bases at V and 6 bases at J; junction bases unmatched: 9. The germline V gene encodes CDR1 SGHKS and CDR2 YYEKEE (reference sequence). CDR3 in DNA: TGTGCCAGCAGCCGGGACAGTCCAAAATCTGAAGCTTTCTTT. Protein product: CASSRDSPKSEAFF.

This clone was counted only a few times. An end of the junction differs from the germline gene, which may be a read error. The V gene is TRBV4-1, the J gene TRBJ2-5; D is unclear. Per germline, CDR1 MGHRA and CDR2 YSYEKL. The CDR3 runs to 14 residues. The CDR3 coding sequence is TGCGCCAGCAGCCAAGATTCCGACCAGGAGACCCAGTACTTC. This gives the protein CASSQDSDQETQYF.

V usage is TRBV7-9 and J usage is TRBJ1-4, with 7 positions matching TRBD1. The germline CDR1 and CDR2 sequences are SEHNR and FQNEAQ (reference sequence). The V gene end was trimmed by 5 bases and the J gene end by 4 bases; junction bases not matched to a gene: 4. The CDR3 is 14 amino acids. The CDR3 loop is CASSRDSINEKLFF. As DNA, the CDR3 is TGTGCCAGCAGCAGGGACAGTATTAATGAAAAACTGTTTTTT.

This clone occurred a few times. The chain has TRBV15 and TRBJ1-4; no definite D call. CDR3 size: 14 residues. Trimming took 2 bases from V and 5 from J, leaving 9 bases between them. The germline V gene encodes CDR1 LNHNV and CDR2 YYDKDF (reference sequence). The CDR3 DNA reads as TGTGCCACCAGCAGACATCAGAGAAATGAAAAACTGTTTTTT. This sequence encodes CATSRHQRNEKLFF. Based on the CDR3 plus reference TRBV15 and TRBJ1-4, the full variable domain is DAMVIQNPRYQVTQFGKPVTLSCSQTLNHNVMYWYQQKSSQAPKLLFHYYDKDFNNEADTPDNFQSRRPNTSFCFLDIRSPGLGDTAMYLCATSRHQRNEKLFFGSGTQLSVL.

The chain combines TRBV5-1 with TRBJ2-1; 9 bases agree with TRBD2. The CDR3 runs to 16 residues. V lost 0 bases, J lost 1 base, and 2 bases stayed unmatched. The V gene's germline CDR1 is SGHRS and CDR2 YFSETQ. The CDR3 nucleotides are TGCGCCAGCAGCTTGGTAAGCGGGAGGTCCTACAATGAGCAGTTCTTC. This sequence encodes CASSLVSGRSYNEQFF.

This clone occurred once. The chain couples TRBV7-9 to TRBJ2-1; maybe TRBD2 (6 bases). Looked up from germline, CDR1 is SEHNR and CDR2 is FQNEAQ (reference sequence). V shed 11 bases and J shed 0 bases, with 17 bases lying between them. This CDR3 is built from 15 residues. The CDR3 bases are TGTGCCGGGACTCAGCTGGGGGGCTCCTACAATGAGCAGTTCTTC. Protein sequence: CAGTQLGGSYNEQFF.

CDR3 sequence reads: CASSPGQGEGKNTEAFF. The CDR3 DNA follows: TGTGCCAGCAGCCCGGGACAGGGAGAAGGGAAGAACACTGAAGCTTTCTTT. The chain couples TRBV7-9 to TRBJ1-1; 9 bases map to TRBD1. V lost 5 bases, J lost 1 base, and 11 bases stayed unmatched. Germline V gene sequence: CDR1 SEHNR, CDR2 FQNEAQ (reference sequence). CDR3 length: 17 amino acids.

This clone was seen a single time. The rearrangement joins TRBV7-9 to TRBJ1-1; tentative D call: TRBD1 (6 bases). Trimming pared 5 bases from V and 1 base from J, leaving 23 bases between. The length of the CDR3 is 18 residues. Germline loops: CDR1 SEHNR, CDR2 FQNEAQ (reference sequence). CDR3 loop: CASSPGLRGASGNTEAFF. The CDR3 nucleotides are TGTGCCAGCAGCCCGGGGCTGCGGGGGGCGAGCGGGAACACTGAAGCTTTCTTT.

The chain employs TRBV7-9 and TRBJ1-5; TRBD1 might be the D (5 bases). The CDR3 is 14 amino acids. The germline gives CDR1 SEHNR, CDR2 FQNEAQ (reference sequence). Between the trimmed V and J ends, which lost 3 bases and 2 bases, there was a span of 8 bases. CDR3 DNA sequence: TGTGCCAGCAGCTTGGGAGGGGGCAATCAGCCCCAGCATTTT. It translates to CASSLGGGNQPQHF.